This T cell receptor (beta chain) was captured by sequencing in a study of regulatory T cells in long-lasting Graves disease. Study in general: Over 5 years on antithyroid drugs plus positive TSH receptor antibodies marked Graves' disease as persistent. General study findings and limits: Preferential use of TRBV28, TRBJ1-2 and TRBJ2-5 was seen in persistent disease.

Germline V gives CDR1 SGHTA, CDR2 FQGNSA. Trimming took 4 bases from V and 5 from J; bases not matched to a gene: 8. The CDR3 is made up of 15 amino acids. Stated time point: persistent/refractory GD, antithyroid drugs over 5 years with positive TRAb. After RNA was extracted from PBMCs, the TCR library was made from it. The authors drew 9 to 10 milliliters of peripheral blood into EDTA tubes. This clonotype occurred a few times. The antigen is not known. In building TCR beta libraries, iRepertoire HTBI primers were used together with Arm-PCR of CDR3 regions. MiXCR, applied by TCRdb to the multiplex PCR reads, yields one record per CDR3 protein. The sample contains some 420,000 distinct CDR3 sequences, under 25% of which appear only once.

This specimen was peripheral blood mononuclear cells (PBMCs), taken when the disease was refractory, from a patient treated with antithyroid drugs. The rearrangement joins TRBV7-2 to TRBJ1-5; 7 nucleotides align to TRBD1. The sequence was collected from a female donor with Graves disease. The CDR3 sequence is CASSSRQGRDQPQHF. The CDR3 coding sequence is TGTGCCAGCAGCTCACGACAGGGAAGAGATCAGCCCCAGCATTTT. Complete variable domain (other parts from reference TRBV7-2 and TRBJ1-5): GAGVSQSPSNKVTEKGKDVELRCDPISGHTALYWYRQSLGQGLEFLIYFQGNSAPDKSGLPSDRFSAERTGGSVSTLTIQRTQQEDSAVYLCASSSRQGRDQPQHFGDGTRLSIL.